This TCR beta chain was sequenced for a study of OX40 agonist ivuxolimab in advanced cancers. The V gene lost 11 bases and the J gene lost 7 bases, with 15 bases spanning the gap. The CDR3 runs 13 residues. Measured with immunoSEQ multiplex PCR; TCRdb has only the in-frame clones, and not every one. The sample holds approximately 76,000 clones, about 86% seen once. The origin of this receptor is an adult with an advanced solid tumor such as melanoma, head and neck, liver or kidney cancer. This chain joins TRBV6-7 and TRBJ1-6; unclear D gene. TRBV6-7 is marked as an open reading frame, function uncertain. The material sequenced was CD4+ or CD8+ T cells sorted from blood, taken in a trial of the OX40 agonist ivuxolimab. The CDR3 DNA sequence: TGTGCCGGCCTCCGGGCCAAAAATTCACCCCTCCACTTT. Its translation is CAGLRAKNSPLHF.